This is a list of T cell receptor beta chains from one sample in a study of shared clonotypes between healthy human individuals. Data came from immunoSEQ multiplex PCR; TCRdb stores just in-frame clones and leaves some out. Among under 1,900,000 clones listed, 98% were seen once. Sequenced: naive CD4+ T cells sorted from blood. All receptors come from a man aged 30-40 years in good health. CDR3s include the opening cysteine and the closing phenylalanine or tryptophan. D genes are given only for firm matches. Clone size is stated in some rows and not others, as once, few, many or a class when expanded.

DNA	CDR3	size	V	J	D
TGTGCCAGTAGTAAACAGGGGGCATTCTACGAGCAGTACTTC	CASSKQGAFYEQYF	.	TRBV19	TRBJ2-7	TRBD1
TGTGCCAGCAGCTTAGCACCGGGACGTCTAGGCTCTGGGGCCAACGTCCTGACTTTC	CASSLAPGRLGSGANVLTF	.	TRBV7-2	TRBJ2-6	.
TGCGCCAGCAGCTTGAGGCTAGCTCTAGAGACCCAGTACTTC	CASSLRLALETQYF	.	TRBV5-1	TRBJ2-5	.
TGTGCCAGCAGTTCGGGGACAGGGGTCACCTACGAGCAGTACTTC	CASSSGTGVTYEQYF	.	TRBV28	TRBJ2-7	TRBD1
TGCGCCAGCAGCTTGAGCACTAGCTCTGGGGCCAACGTCCTGACTTTC	CASSLSTSSGANVLTF	.	TRBV5-1	TRBJ2-6	.
TGTGCCAGCAGTCCACAGAGTTACGAGCAGTACTTC	CASSPQSYEQYF	.	TRBV6-6	TRBJ2-7	.
TGTGCCAGCAGTTACAGGGGTGAGACCCAGTACTTC	CASSYRGETQYF	.	TRBV6-5	TRBJ2-5	.
TGTGCCAGCAGCCGTTTGGGTGGGGCCAACGTCCTGACTTTC	CASSRLGGANVLTF	.	TRBV7-3	TRBJ2-6	.
TGTGCCAGCAGTGAAAATCGGGGGGATCAGCCCCAGCATTTT	CASSENRGDQPQHF	few	TRBV6-1	TRBJ1-5	.
TGTGCCAGCATCGGACGGTTGAACACTGAAGCTTTCTTT	CASIGRLNTEAFF	.	TRBV7-2	TRBJ1-1	.
TGTGCCAGCAGTAAGGGTAGGAGGGGGCCCGAAAAACTGTTTTTT	CASSKGRRGPEKLFF	.	TRBV25-1	TRBJ1-4	TRBD1
TGTGCCAGCAGGCCCAGCTCCTACGAGCAGTACTTC	CASRPSSYEQYF	.	TRBV28	TRBJ2-7	.
TGTGCCAGCAGTGACAGAAGGGGGGGGACTGAAGCTTTCTTT	CASSDRRGGTEAFF	.	TRBV2	TRBJ1-1	.
TGTGCCAGCAGCCCTTCGGGATTTTTCCAGTTCTTC	CASSPSGFFQFF	.	TRBV28	TRBJ2-1	.
TGTGCCAGCTCCCACCGATCAAGCGGGAGTATGAATGAGCAGTTCTTC	CASSHRSSGSMNEQFF	.	TRBV18	TRBJ2-1	TRBD2
TGTGCCAGCAGCCGCACAGGGCTGAACACCGGGGAGCTGTTTTTT	CASSRTGLNTGELFF	once	TRBV5-4	TRBJ2-2	.
TGTGCCACCAGCTTCCGGACAGGGGCAGGCGAGCAGTACTTC	CATSFRTGAGEQYF	.	TRBV15	TRBJ2-7	TRBD1
TGTGCCAGCAGCGTAGCCGGGGACTCCTACAATGAGCAGTTCTTC	CASSVAGDSYNEQFF	.	TRBV9	TRBJ2-1	.
TGCGCCAGCAGCCAAGTAAGTCCCTACAATGAGCAGTTCTTC	CASSQVSPYNEQFF	.	TRBV4-1	TRBJ2-1	.
TGTGCCAGCAGCGTAGAGGAAGGCAGTGAGCAGTTCTTC	CASSVEEGSEQFF	.	TRBV9	TRBJ2-1	.
TGTGCCAGCAGTCCAACCTTGGGCCGCGATGAGCAGTTCTTC	CASSPTLGRDEQFF	.	TRBV27	TRBJ2-1	.
TGTGCCAGCAGGTCGACGAGCTACGAGCAGTACTTC	CASRSTSYEQYF	.	TRBV6-5	TRBJ2-7	.
TGTGCCAGCAGCCGGCTAGCGGGAGGGAGCGATGAGCAGTTCTTC	CASSRLAGGSDEQFF	.	TRBV7-2	TRBJ2-1	TRBD2
TGTGCCAGTAAACCGGGAAGGGATGAGACCCAGTACTTC	CASKPGRDETQYF	.	TRBV18	TRBJ2-5	.
TGTGCTAGCAGCGCCGCAGGGGGTTCCGGGACCCAGTACTTC	CASSAAGGSGTQYF	.	TRBV7-7	TRBJ2-5	TRBD1
TGTGCCAGCAGCTTGAGATTAGGGGAGCAGTACTTC	CASSLRLGEQYF	once	TRBV7-8	TRBJ2-7	.
TGTGCCAGCAGTTCTGGACTAGCGGGAGGGCCATTCTTC	CASSSGLAGGPFF	once	TRBV28	TRBJ2-1	TRBD2
TGCGCCAGCAGCCAAGCCCCTGACCTGTACTCTGAGCAGTTCTTC	CASSQAPDLYSEQFF	.	TRBV4-3	TRBJ2-1	.
TGTGCCACCAGCAGGGATAGCGGGGCGCAGTATTTT	CATSRDSGAQYF	.	TRBV15	TRBJ2-3	TRBD2
TGTGCCAGTAGTATGGGAGCTAGTTTCTACGAGCGGTACTTC	CASSMGASFYERYF	.	TRBV19	TRBJ2-7	.
TGTGCCAGCAGCCCTCGGGACAGGCGACTCAATGAGCAGTTCTTC	CASSPRDRRLNEQFF	.	TRBV7-2	TRBJ2-1	TRBD1
TGCGCCAGCAGCTTGGGGGACGGCAACTATGGCTACACCTTC	CASSLGDGNYGYTF	.	TRBV5-1	TRBJ1-2	.
TGTGCCAGCAGCCCACGCCGCGGGAGAAGCACAGATACGCAGTATTTT	CASSPRRGRSTDTQYF	.	TRBV7-2	TRBJ2-3	TRBD2
TGCAGTGCTAGAGATCGAGAGACCCAGTACTTC	CSARDRETQYF	few	TRBV20-1	TRBJ2-5	.
TGTGCCAGCCGTCCGGGGGCCGGGGAGCTGTTTTTT	CASRPGAGELFF	.	TRBV27	TRBJ2-2	.
TGTGCCAGCAGCCCTCTCGGACGGCTCAAAGGTGCCCATAGCAATCAGCCCCAGCATTTT	CASSPLGRLKGAHSNQPQHF	.	TRBV7-3	TRBJ1-5	.
TGTGCCAGCAGCCAAGAACTAGCGGGAGCTCACAATGAGCAGTTCTTC	CASSQELAGAHNEQFF	.	TRBV7-8	TRBJ2-1	TRBD2
TGTGCCAGCAGTGAAGAAGCGGAAGGCCGGGAGACCCAGTACTTC	CASSEEAEGRETQYF	.	TRBV6-4	TRBJ2-5	.
TGTGCCAGCACAGGTGAAGCTTTCTTT	CASTGEAFF	.	TRBV27	TRBJ1-1	.
TGTGCCAGCCAGGGGGCTGGCAATCAGCCCCAGCATTTT	CASQGAGNQPQHF	.	TRBV6-1	TRBJ1-5	TRBD1
TGTGCCAGCAGTTTAATTAAGTCGTACGAGGGACTAGCGGGGTACAATGAGCAGTTCTTC	CASSLIKSYEGLAGYNEQFF	.	TRBV28	TRBJ2-1	TRBD2
TGCGCCAGCAGCTTGGCAGTACTAGCGGGAGGGCCCTACGAGCAGTACTTC	CASSLAVLAGGPYEQYF	.	TRBV5-1	TRBJ2-7	TRBD2
TGTGCCAGCAGTAGGACAATAGCGGGATTAGATACGCAGTATTTT	CASSRTIAGLDTQYF	.	TRBV6-1	TRBJ2-3	TRBD2
TGTGCCAGCAGCGTTGGGACAGGGCAAGAGACCCAGTACTTC	CASSVGTGQETQYF	.	TRBV7-3	TRBJ2-5	TRBD1
TGTGCCAGCTCACCAGCCGGGACTAGCCTCAGATCTCTCAGGTACGAGCAGTACTTC	CASSPAGTSLRSLRYEQYF	.	TRBV18	TRBJ2-7	TRBD2
TGCGCCAGCAGCTCCTACACCGGGACTAGTTCGTCCGAGCAGTACTTC	CASSSYTGTSSSEQYF	.	TRBV5-1	TRBJ2-7	TRBD2
TGTGCCAGCAGCCTCCACTCCGGACAGGGGACGACGGCCAAAAACATTCAGTACTTC	CASSLHSGQGTTAKNIQYF	.	TRBV7-6	TRBJ2-4	TRBD1
TGTGCCAGCAGTTACTCAACGGGAATCTCTGAAGCTTTCTTT	CASSYSTGISEAFF	.	TRBV6-5	TRBJ1-1	.
TGCAGCGTTGGGGGGTTGACAGCACCCTCTGGCTACACCTTC	CSVGGLTAPSGYTF	.	TRBV29-1	TRBJ1-2	.
TGTGCCAGCAGTGAAACTCGGACAGGGGGGTACAATGAGCAGTTCTTC	CASSETRTGGYNEQFF	.	TRBV25-1	TRBJ2-1	TRBD1
TGTGCCTGGAGTGTTGGGAGGAGGGGGCAAAAAGAGACCCAGTACTTC	CAWSVGRRGQKETQYF	.	TRBV30	TRBJ2-5	.
TGCGCCAGCAGCCAATTGGGACAGACGAATGAAAAACTGTTTTTT	CASSQLGQTNEKLFF	.	TRBV4-1	TRBJ1-4	TRBD1
TGTGCCACCAGTGCCACCCTAACGAACACCGGGGAGCTGTTTTTT	CATSATLTNTGELFF	.	TRBV15	TRBJ2-2	.
TGTGCCAGCAGCACCTTGTGGGACAGGCTGAGGCAAGAGACCCAGTACTTC	CASSTLWDRLRQETQYF	.	TRBV11-2	TRBJ2-5	TRBD1
TGTGCCACCAGCAGAGTCTTAGGGGACAATGAGCAGTTCTTC	CATSRVLGDNEQFF	.	TRBV15	TRBJ2-1	.